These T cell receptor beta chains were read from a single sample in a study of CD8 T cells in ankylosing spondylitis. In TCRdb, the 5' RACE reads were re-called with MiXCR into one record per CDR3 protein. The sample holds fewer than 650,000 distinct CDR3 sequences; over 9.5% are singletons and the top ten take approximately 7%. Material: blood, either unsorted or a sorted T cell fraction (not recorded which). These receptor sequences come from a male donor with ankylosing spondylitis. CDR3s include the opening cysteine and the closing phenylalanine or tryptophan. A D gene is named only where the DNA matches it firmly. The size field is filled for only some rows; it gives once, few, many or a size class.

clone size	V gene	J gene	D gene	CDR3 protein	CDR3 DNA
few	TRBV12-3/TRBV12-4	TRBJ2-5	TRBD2	CASSLGGLAGVETQYF	TGTGCCAGCAGTTTAGGCGGACTAGCGGGAGTCGAGACCCAGTACTTC
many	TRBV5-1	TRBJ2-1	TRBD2	CASRLTSANNEQFF	TGCGCCAGCAGACTAACTAGCGCGAACAATGAGCAGTTCTTC
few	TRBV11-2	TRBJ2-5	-	CASSFGAGETQYF	TGTGCCAGCAGCTTCGGGGCAGGAGAGACCCAGTACTTC
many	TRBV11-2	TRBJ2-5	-	CASRQVGVGETQYF	TGTGCCAGCAGACAAGTGGGAGTCGGGGAGACCCAGTACTTC
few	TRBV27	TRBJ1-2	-	CASSFSTPTYSGGYTF	TGTGCCAGCAGTTTTTCGACCCCAACTTACTCAGGGGGCTACACCTTC
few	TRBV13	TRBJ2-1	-	CASSLNLGNEQFF	TGTGCCAGCAGCCTAAACCTTGGAAATGAGCAGTTCTTC
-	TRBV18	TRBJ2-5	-	CASSALQYQETQYF	TGTGCCAGCTCAGCCCTACAGTACCAAGAGACCCAGTACTTC
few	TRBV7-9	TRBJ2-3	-	CASSSLGTGETDTQYF	TGTGCCAGCAGCTCGTTAGGGACCGGGGAAACAGATACGCAGTATTTT
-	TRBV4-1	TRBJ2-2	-	CASSYRDFTGELFF	TGCGCCAGCAGCTACCGGGACTTTACCGGGGAGCTGTTTTTT
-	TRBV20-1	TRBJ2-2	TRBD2	CSALREGTGELFF	TGCAGTGCTCTGCGGGAGGGCACCGGGGAGCTGTTTTTT
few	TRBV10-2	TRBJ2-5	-	CASSERESGTQYF	TGCGCCAGCAGTGAGAGGGAGAGTGGGACCCAGTACTTC
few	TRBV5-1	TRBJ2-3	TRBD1	CASSLQGASTDTQYF	TGCGCCAGCAGCTTACAGGGGGCCAGCACAGATACGCAGTATTTT
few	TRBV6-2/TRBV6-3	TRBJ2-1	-	CASSSRKSSNPAAYNEQFF	TGTGCCAGCAGTTCCCGTAAATCGTCCAACCCGGCGGCCTACAATGAGCAGTTCTTC
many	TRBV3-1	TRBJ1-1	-	CASSQRTELEAFF	TGTGCCAGCAGCCAACGGACGGAACTTGAAGCTTTCTTT
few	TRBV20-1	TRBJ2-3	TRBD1	CSASWGQGGDTQYF	TGCAGTGCTAGCTGGGGACAGGGAGGAGATACGCAGTATTTT
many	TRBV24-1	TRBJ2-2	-	CATSDLGPGNGELFF	TGTGCCACCAGTGATTTGGGCCCCGGGAACGGGGAGCTGTTTTTT
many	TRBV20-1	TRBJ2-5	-	CSARAQPQETQYF	TGCAGTGCTAGAGCGCAGCCCCAAGAGACCCAGTACTTC
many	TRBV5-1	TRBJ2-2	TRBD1	CASSSGQGWTGELFF	TGCGCCAGCAGCTCAGGACAGGGATGGACCGGGGAGCTGTTTTTT
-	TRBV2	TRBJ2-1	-	CASSSRERYNEQFF	TGTGCCAGCAGTTCCCGGGAAAGATACAATGAGCAGTTCTTC
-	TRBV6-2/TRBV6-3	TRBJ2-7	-	CASSYFGQGSDF	-
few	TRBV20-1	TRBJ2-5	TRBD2	CSAQWASGSETQYF	TGCAGTGCTCAGTGGGCTAGCGGGAGTGAGACCCAGTACTTC
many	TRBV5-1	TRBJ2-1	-	CASSSSVDNEQFF	TGCGCCAGCAGCTCGTCCGTTGACAATGAGCAGTTCTTC
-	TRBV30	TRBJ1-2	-	CAWSVLIHEGYTF	TGTGCCTGGAGTGTACTCATCCATGAAGGCTACACCTTC
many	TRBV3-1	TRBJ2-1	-	CASSQVTVDEQFF	TGTGCCAGCAGCCAAGTGACCGTCGATGAGCAGTTCTTC
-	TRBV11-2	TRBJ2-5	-	CASSLEYGWSQETQYF	TGTGCCAGCAGCCTCGAGTACGGGTGGAGCCAAGAGACCCAGTACTTC
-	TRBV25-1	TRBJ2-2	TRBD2	CASSEWPGGPNTGELFF	TGTGCCAGCAGTGAATGGCCGGGGGGGCCGAACACCGGGGAGCTGTTTTTT
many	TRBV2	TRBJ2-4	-	CASSEAPVKLAKNIQYF	TGTGCCAGCAGTGAAGCACCCGTGAAACTAGCCAAAAACATTCAGTACTTC
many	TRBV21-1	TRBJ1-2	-	CASPRGQGPRGYTF	TGTGCCAGCCCCAGGGGACAGGGGCCACGAGGCTACACCTTC
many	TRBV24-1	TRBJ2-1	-	CATSDSPRVGSSYNEQFF	TGTGCCACCAGTGACTCCCCCCGTGTCGGAAGCTCCTACAATGAGCAGTTCTTC
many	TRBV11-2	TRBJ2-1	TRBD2	CASSLGTSGLNEQFF	TGTGCCAGCAGCTTAGGGACTAGCGGTCTGAATGAGCAGTTCTTC
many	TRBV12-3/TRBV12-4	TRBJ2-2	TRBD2	CASSFSGTNTGELFF	TGTGCCAGCAGTTTTAGCGGGACGAACACCGGGGAGCTGTTTTTT
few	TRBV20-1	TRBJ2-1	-	CSATWQGLKQFF	TGCAGTGCTACCTGGCAGGGACTGAAGCAGTTCTTC
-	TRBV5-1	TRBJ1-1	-	CASSPLWGGTEAFF	TGCGCCAGCAGCCCGCTTTGGGGTGGCACTGAAGCTTTCTTT
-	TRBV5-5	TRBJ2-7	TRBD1	CASSFGDRAIYEQYF	TGTGCCAGCAGCTTTGGGGACAGGGCGATTTACGAGCAGTACTTC
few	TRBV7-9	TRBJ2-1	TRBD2	CASSPTLGLRNEQFF	TGTGCCAGCAGCCCTACCCTGGGACTACGCAATGAGCAGTTCTTC
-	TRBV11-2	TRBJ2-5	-	CASSGAEETQYF	TGTGCCAGCAGCGGGGCAGAAGAGACCCAGTACTTC
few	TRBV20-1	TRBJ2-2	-	CSARKAAGNTGELFF	TGCAGTGCTAGGAAGGCTGCCGGGAACACCGGGGAGCTGTTTTTT
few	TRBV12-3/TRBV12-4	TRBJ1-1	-	CASSLGFGGDTEAFF	TGTGCCAGCAGTTTGGGATTCGGGGGTGACACTGAAGCTTTCTTT
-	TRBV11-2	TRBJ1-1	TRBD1	CASSLGTGAPGTEAFF	TGTGCCAGCAGCCTCGGGACAGGGGCGCCGGGTACTGAAGCTTTCTTT
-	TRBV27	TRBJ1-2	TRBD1	CASSPGTGNGYTF	TGTGCCAGCAGTCCCGGGACAGGGAATGGCTACACCTTC
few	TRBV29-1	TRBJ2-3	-	CSATRGIGTDTQYF	TGCAGCGCAACCCGGGGGATAGGCACAGATACGCAGTATTTT
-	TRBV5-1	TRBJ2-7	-	CASSLGPAYYEQYF	TGCGCCAGCAGTCTAGGACCCGCCTATTACGAGCAGTACTTC
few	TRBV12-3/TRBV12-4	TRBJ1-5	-	CASSLARPNNQPQHF	TGTGCCAGCAGTTTAGCTCGACCTAACAATCAGCCCCAGCATTTT
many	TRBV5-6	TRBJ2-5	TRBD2	CASSGNSGGARETQYF	TGTGCCAGCAGCGGAAACTCGGGGGGGGCACGGGAGACCCAGTACTTC
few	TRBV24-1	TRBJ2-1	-	CATSDPTAYNEQFF	TGTGCCACCAGTGACCCGACAGCCTACAATGAGCAGTTCTTC
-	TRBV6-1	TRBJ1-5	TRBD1	CASSEIQGYQPQHF	TGTGCCAGCAGTGAAATACAGGGGTATCAGCCCCAGCATTTT
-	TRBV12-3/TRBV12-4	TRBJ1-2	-	CASSFVQNYGYTF	TGTGCCAGCAGTTTTGTCCAGAACTATGGCTACACCTTC
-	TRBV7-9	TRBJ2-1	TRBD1	CASSFGLGQDLNEQFF	TGTGCCAGCAGCTTCGGGCTGGGACAGGATCTCAATGAGCAGTTCTTC
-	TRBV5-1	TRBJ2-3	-	CASSLLRPSDTQYF	TGCGCCAGCAGCTTGCTTCGACCGTCCGATACGCAGTATTTT
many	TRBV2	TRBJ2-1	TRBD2	CASTRPGTSGSYNEQFF	TGTGCCAGCACCAGGCCCGGGACTAGCGGCTCCTACAATGAGCAGTTCTTC
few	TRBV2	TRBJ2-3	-	CASSVADVLGDTQYF	TGTGCCAGCAGTGTGGCAGACGTCCTCGGAGATACGCAGTATTTT
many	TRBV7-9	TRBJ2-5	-	CASSLAIGTQETQYF	TGTGCCAGCAGCTTAGCGATCGGGACACAAGAGACCCAGTACTTC
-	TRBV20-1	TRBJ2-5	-	CSARDIRGLETQYF	TGCAGTGCTAGAGATATAAGGGGATTGGAGACCCAGTACTTC
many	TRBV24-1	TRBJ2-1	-	CATSEGPYNEQFF	TGTGCCACCAGTGAGGGCCCGTACAATGAGCAGTTCTTC